This record covers a single T cell receptor (beta chain). This clone was seen a single time. It has no known antigen specificity. There are no base qualities to consult, and no much larger clone falls within one base. The same CDR3 can be traced to other DNA sequences in this sample. This record comes from a study of beta chain features in type 1 diabetes (dated by TCRdb to between 2018 and 2020). A note on the overall study: Mean age, gender distribution, total cell number and subset yield did not differ between patients and healthy donors. Across all samples, some 110,000,000 sorted cells were examined, and cell number per subset correlated strongly with RNA yield. In the study, recently diagnosed type 1 diabetes patients and matched healthy donors were compared on the TCRB repertoires of their sorted circulating CD4+ T cell subsets. Regulatory and stem cell-like memory subsets were isolated from only 8 patients and about 8 healthy donors, whereas naive and central memory subsets came from all 30 or so donors. General findings and caveats noted by the study authors: Sequencing cDNA rather than genomic DNA could over-represent highly expressing activated cells, although activation and CD3 levels did not differ between groups. In all four CD4+ subsets, TCRB CDR3 length was moderately but significantly shorter in type 1 diabetes patients. PCR might favor shorter templates, but patient and control samples were amplified and corrected together, so any skew would affect both groups equally. At VDJ recombination sites, patients with type 1 diabetes made fewer insertions and deleted more nucleotides, a pattern implying thymic rearrangement abnormalities. Naive, central memory and regulatory TCRB repertoires appeared to be more alike among patients than among healthy donors. Only small numbers of individuals were included in the HLA sub-analyses, which left unresolved whether HLA type had any influence on TCRB rearrangement.

Each donor gave one peripheral blood draw, averaging approximately 120 mL, which was collected into heparinised tubes. Using a panel that included CD45RO, CCR7, CD25, CD127, CD95 and CD27, naive, central memory, regulatory and stem cell-like memory CD4+ T cells were sorted on a BD FACSAria II. Purity was above 98% for every sorted population. Right away, PBMCs were isolated by Lymphoprep density gradient centrifugation and were stained directly, with no culture step. So that batch effects would be minimized, each experiment stained and sorted samples in pairs, pairing one healthy donor with one patient. The entire isolated RNA was reverse transcribed using the High Capacity cDNA Reverse Transcription Kit, and thus expressed TCRB transcripts were sequenced. Deep immunoSEQ sequencing was performed on naive, central memory and regulatory T cell samples, with an average of around 3.5 million total reads per sample. Sorted cells were lysed in RLT buffer, and RNA was extracted using DNase-treated RNeasy Micro or Mini kits according to cell number. To prevent cross-contamination, each cell subset was processed individually, whereas patient and healthy donor samples were processed jointly. The immunoSEQ multiplex PCR was used to amplify TCRB sequences from cDNA, generating 87-bp fragments that spanned the CDR3 region. The amplicons were sequenced using the Illumina HiSeq platform. From the authors' description of their analysis: PCR bias was computationally corrected using synthetic template baselines, reads within Hamming distance 2 were collapsed, and singletons that could not be merged were discarded. Reads were aligned to IMGT to assign V, D and J genes, CDR3 length, and insertions or deletions at six rearrangement sites. Within each subset, clonotype counts were normalized to the number of sorted cells before true diversity and Gini coefficients were calculated with the tcR R package. Repertoire sharing was quantified using the overlap coefficient calculated on TCRB nucleotide sequences. Out-of-frame TCRB sequences from naive cells were analyzed as a proxy for the pre-selection repertoire. TCRdb limited this immuneACCESS table to in-frame rearrangements with V and J called. A share of clones is missing; checked studies link under half to unresolved V genes, and the rest is unexplained. That table furnishes V, J and clone size, whereas the DNA furnished D and trimming. This sample lists hundreds of thousands of clones; around 15% were detected once. The top ten clones comprise less than 0.025% of the sample.

This clonotype was obtained from a man aged 18 to 29 with type 1 diabetes. Source material: naive CD4+ T cells from blood. The sample's cell subset or site label is to be understood as: true naive CD4+ T cells.

The CDR3 has the sequence CASSRNTEAFF. The DNA is as follows: TGTGCCAGCAGCCGCAACACTGAAGCTTTCTTT. The rearrangement joined TRBV7-9 to TRBJ1-1; the D gene lacks a confident call. Relative to germline, V is 5 bases shorter and J is 2 bases shorter, with 3 bases between their ends. From the germline V gene (reference sequence), CDR1 is SEHNR and CDR2 is FQNEAQ. Including the terminal cysteine and phenylalanine, the CDR3 comprises 11 residues. Of all the DNA, just the CDR3 is kept, 33 bases in frame from base 1.